The source of this T cell receptor (beta chain) is a study of cytomegalovirus exposure and HLA in healthy donors. Across the study: Falling in the Caucasian-associated ancestry cluster were 80% to 90% of around 370 genotyped donors.

Findings and caveats of the study: In a later analysis, TCR association rates varied by HLA locus: DRB1 most, HLA-C fewest. A later analysis found most CMV-associated TCR beta chains apparently HLA-restricted.

The CDR3 is 13 residues long. V was shortened by 1 base and J by 7 bases, with 11 bases between the two germline ends. Germline values: CDR1 SGHDN, CDR2 FVKESK. Amplification used 60 Vbeta primers and 13 Jbeta primers. This table comes from immunoSEQ multiplex PCR, and its TCRdb copy is limited to in-frame clones, with some not included. The profile shows about 140,000 clones, roughly 65% of them singletons. This clone is a singleton in its sample. As yet, its antigen is unknown. The TCR originated in a man aged 60 to 75 in good health and CMV-seronegative. Sequencing was done on a sample of PBMCs. The V gene is TRBV14, the J gene TRBJ2-7; a possible D gene is TRBD2 (5 bases). CDR3 sequence reads: CASSQAPSGEQYF. The CDR3 coding sequence is TGTGCCAGCAGCCAAGCCCCATCGGGGGAGCAGTACTTC.